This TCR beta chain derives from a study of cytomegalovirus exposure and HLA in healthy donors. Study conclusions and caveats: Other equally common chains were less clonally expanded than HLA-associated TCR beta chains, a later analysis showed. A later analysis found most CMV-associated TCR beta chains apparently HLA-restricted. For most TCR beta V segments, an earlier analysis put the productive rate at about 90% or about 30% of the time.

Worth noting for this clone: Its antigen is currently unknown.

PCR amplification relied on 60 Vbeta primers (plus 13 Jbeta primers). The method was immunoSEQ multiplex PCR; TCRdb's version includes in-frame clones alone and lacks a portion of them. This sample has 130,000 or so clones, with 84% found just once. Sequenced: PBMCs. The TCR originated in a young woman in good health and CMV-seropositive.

The CDR3 spells CASSLIQGMNTEAFF. The CDR3 coding sequence is TGTGCCAGCAGTTTGATCCAGGGGATGAACACTGAAGCTTTCTTT. The V and J genes are TRBV28 and TRBJ1-1; D is perhaps TRBD1 (6 bases). This CDR3 spans 15 amino acids. Trimming shortened V by 3 bases and J by 0 bases, and 11 bases separated the two germline ends. Germline CDR1 is MDHEN and CDR2 is SYDVKM.